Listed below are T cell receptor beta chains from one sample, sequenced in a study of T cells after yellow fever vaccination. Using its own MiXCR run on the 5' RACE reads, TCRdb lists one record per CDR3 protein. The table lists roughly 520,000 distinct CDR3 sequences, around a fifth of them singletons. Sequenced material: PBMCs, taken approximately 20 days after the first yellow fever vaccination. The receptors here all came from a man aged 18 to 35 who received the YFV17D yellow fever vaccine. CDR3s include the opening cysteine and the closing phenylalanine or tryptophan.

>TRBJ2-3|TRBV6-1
CASSVGRPDTQYF
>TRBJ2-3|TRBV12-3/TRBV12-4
CASSFPTSGVSTDTQYF
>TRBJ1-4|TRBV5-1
CASSLTSTANEKLFF
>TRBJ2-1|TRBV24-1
CATSPEGAGGRNEQFF
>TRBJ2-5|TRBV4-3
CASSQETWGTQYF
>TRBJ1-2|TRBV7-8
CASSLGLGDRVNYGYTF
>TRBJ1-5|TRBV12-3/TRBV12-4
CASSLVQGSGQPQHF
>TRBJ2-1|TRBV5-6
CASSLPTTYNEQFF
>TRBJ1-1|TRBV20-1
CSVEDNTEAFF
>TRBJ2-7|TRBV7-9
CASSPTGTGGSEQYF
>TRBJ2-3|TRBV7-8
CASSKSGGSTDTQYF
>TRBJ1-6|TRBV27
CASSRGDVGNSPLHF
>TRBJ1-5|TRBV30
CAWSRSANQPQHF
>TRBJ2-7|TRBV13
CASSLEARTYEQYF
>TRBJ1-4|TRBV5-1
CASSLALGFNEKLFF
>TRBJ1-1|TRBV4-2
CASSQFTGLNTEAFF
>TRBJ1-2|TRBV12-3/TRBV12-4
CASSSRGYGYTF
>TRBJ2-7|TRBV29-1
CSVEDGGEQYF
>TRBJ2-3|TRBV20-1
CSARDPQTWDTQYF
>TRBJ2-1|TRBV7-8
CASSLEKLGSYNEQFF
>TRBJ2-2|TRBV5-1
CASSPQAGGLSNTGELFF
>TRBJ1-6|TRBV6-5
CASSYSQGFGSPLHF
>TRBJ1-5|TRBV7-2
CASSFWQGAGQPQHF
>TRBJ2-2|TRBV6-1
CASTDDRGGTGELFF
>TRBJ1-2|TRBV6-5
CASSYTQRYGYTF
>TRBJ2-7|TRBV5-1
CASSPGAGSYEQYF
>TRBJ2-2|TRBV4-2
CASSQAGTSGTGELFF
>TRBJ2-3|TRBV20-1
CSVRGSMGDTQYF
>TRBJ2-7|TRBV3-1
CASSQFLKTASYEQYF